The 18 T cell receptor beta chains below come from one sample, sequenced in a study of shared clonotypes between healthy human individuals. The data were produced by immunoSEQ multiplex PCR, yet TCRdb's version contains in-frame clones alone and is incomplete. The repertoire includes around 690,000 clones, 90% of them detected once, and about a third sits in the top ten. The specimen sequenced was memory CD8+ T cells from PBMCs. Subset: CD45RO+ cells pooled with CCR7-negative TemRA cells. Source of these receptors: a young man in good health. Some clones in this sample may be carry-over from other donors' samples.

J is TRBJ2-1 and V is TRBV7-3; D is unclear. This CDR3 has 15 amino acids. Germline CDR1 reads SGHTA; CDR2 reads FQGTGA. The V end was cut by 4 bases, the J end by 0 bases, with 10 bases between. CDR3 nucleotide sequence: TGTGCCAGCAGCTCGAGACAAGGCTCCTACAATGAGCAGTTCTTC. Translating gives CASSSRQGSYNEQFF.

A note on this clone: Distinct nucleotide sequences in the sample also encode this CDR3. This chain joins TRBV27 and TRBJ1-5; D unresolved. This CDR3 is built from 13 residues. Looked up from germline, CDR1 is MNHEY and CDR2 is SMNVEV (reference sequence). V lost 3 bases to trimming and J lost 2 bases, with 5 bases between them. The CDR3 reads CASSFGRNQPQHF. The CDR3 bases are TGTGCCAGCAGTTTTGGTCGCAATCAGCCCCAGCATTTT.

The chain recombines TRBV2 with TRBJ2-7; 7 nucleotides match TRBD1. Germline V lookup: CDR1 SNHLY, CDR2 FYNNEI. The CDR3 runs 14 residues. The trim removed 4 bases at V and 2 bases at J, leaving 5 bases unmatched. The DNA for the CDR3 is TGTGCCAGCAGTGCGGACAGGACAACCTACGAGCAGTACTTC. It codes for CASSADRTTYEQYF.

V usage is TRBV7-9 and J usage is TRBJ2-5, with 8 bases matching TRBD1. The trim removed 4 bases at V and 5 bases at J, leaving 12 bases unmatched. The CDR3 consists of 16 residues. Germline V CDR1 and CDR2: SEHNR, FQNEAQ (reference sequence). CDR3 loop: CASSSLAQGAHETQYF. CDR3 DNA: TGTGCCAGCAGCTCGCTCGCTCAGGGGGCACACGAGACCCAGTACTTC.

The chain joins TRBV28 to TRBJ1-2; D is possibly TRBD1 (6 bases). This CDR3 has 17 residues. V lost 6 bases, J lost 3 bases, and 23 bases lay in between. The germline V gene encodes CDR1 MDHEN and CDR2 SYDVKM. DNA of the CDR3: TGTGCCAGCAGCAATACCCCTCCCGACAGGACCCACTATGGCTACACCTTC. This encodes CASSNTPPDRTHYGYTF.

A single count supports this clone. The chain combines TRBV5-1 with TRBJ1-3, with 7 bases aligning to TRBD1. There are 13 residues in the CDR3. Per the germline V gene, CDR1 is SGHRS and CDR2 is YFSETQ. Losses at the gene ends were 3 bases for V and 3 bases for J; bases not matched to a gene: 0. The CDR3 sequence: CASSWTGGNTIYF. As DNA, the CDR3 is TGCGCCAGCAGCTGGACAGGTGGAAACACCATATATTTT.

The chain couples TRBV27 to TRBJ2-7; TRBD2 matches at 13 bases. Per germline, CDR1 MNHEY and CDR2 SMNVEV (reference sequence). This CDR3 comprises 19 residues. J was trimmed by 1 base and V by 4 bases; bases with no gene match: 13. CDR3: CASSSEPGLAGRTSYEQYF. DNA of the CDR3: TGTGCCAGCAGTTCGGAACCGGGACTAGCGGGGAGGACGTCCTACGAGCAGTACTTC.

In nucleotides, the CDR3 is TGTGCCACCAGCAGAGGTTGGGGACAGGGGGTGAACACTGAAGCTTTCTTT. This encodes CATSRGWGQGVNTEAFF. The V gene is TRBV15, the J gene TRBJ1-1; 11 nucleotides align to TRBD1. CDR3 length: 17 amino acids. The ends lost 1 base at V and 0 bases at J; junction bases unmatched: 4. Germline loops: CDR1 LNHNV, CDR2 YYDKDF (reference sequence).

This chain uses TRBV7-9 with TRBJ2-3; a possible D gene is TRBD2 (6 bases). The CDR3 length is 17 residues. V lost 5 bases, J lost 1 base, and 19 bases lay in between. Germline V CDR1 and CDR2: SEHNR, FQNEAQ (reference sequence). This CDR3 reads CASSVKPVASGTDTQYF. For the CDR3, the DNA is TGTGCCAGCAGCGTCAAACCGGTGGCTAGCGGCACAGATACGCAGTATTTT.

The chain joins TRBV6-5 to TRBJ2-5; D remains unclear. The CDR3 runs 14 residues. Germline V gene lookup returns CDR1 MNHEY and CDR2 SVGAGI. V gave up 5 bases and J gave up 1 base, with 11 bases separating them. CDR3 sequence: CASSTSGIQETQYF. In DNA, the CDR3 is TGTGCCAGCAGTACATCAGGAATCCAAGAGACCCAGTACTTC.

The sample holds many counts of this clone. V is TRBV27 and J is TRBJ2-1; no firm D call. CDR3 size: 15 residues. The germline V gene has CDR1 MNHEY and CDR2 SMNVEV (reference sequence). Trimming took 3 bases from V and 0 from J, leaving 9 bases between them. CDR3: CASSFGPTSYNEQFF. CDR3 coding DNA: TGTGCCAGCAGTTTCGGACCAACCTCCTACAATGAGCAGTTCTTC.

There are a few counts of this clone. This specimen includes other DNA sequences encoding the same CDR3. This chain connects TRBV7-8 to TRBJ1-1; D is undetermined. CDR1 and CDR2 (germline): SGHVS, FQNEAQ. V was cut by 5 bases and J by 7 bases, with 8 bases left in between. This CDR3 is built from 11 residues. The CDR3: CASSPGVEAFF. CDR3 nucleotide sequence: TGTGCCAGCAGCCCTGGAGTTGAAGCTTTCTTT.

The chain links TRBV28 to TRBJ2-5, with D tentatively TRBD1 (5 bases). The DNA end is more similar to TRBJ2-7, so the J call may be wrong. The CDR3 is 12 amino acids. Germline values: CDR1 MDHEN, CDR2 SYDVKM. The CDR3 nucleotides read TGTGCCAGCAGTTTGTCAGGGCTCGAGCAGTACTTC. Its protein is CASSLSGLEQYF.

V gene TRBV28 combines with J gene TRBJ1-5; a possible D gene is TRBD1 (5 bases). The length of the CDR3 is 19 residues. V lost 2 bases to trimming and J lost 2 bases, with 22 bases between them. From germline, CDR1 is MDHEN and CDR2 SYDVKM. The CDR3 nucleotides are TGTGCCAGCAGTTTAGGAACAGGCAGGGCGTATATGGGCAATCAGCCCCAGCATTTT. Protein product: CASSLGTGRAYMGNQPQHF.

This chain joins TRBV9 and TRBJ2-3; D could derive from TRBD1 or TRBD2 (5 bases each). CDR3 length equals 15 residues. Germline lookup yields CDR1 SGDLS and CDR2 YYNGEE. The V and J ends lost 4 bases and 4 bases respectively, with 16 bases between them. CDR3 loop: CASSSRGSGPDTQYF. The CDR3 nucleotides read TGTGCCAGCAGCTCTCGGGGATCGGGGCCAGATACGCAGTATTTT. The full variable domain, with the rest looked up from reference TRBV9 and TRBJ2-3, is DSGVTQTPKHLITATGQRVTLRCSPRSGDLSVYWYQQSLDQGLQFLIQYYNGEERAKGNILERFSAQQFPDLHSELNLSSLELGDSALYFCASSSRGSGPDTQYFGPGTRLTVL.

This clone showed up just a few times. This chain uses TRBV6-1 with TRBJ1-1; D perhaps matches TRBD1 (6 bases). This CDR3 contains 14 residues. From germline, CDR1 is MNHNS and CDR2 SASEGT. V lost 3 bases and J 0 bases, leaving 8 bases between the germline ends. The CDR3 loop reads CASSDGGMNTEAFF. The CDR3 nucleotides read TGTGCCAGCAGTGACGGGGGCATGAACACTGAAGCTTTCTTT.

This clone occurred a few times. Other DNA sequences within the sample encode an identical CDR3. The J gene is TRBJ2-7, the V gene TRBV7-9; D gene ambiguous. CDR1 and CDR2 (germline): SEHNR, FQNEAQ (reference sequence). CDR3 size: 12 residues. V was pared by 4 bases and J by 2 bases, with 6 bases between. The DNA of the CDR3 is TGTGCCAGCAGCTCCTCCCCCTACGAGCAGTACTTC. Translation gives CASSSSPYEQYF.

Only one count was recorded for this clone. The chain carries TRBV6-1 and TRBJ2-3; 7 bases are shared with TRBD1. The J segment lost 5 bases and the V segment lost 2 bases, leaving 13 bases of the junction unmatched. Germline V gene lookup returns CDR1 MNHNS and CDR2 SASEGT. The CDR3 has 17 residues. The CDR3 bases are TGTGCCAGCAGTGAAAGGCCCCAGGGGGAGTTAGGAGATACGCAGTATTTT. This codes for CASSERPQGELGDTQYF.